The clone carrying this TCR beta chain was recorded at least ten times. Its antigen remains unknown. These data come from a study of early T cells in non-severe SARS-CoV-2 infection. About the research overall: Sequencing targeted bulk RNA from unsorted whole blood, leaving chains unpaired.

The CDR3 is made up of 15 amino acids. Germline V gene sequence: CDR1 SGHVS, CDR2 FQNEAQ. The junction had 5 bases not matched to a gene; V was cut back by 3 bases and J by 5 bases. Molecules of cDNA were individually given unique molecular identifiers that were attached to them. TCRdb analysed the 5' RACE reads with MiXCR anew, one entry per CDR3 protein. Here the sample spans around 40,000 distinct CDR3 sequences, approximately 11% being singletons. General study findings and limits: The matching step, a VDJdb search, favored anti-spike CD8 responses and missed private and CD4 specificities.

Sequenced input: whole blood. The chain combines TRBV7-8 with TRBJ1-1; the match to TRBD1 covers 11 bases. The clonotype comes from an adult who was a healthcare worker with PCR-confirmed SARS-CoV-2 infection or an uninfected control (not recorded which). This chain's CDR3 is CASSLGQGGTTEAFF. CDR3 bases: TGTGCCAGCAGCTTGGGACAGGGGGGTACGACTGAAGCTTTCTTT.